Shown below are 2 T cell receptor beta chains from a single sample sequenced in a study of blood T cells in healthy people across ages (dated by TCRdb to about 2015). Library method: 5' RACE. For sequencing, an Illumina HiSeq 2500 was employed. A second roughly 7 to 11 cycle PCR used a sample-barcoded 5' primer and a J-beta primer mix. TCRdb itself trimmed the public reads at Q25 with fastp, ran MiXCR and retained productive beta chains. When rows share a CDR3 protein, they turn into one entry using the most common DNA and genes. The sample profile shows about 1.4 million distinct CDR3 sequences; around 59% of them were found once. The ten largest clonotypes hold over 6.5% of the sample. The sequencing input was blood. The origin of the receptors is a man younger than 35 in good health.

This sequence joins TRBV6-5 and TRBJ2-1; D unclear. Germline-derived CDR1 and CDR2 are MNHEY and SVGAGI. Trimming stripped 6 bases from V and 6 bases from J, with 21 bases between. The CDR3 consists of 16 residues. CDR3 region: CASRPHRRSPPNEQFF. CDR3 bases: TGTGCCAGCAGACCACATCGCCGGAGTCCTCCCAATGAGCAGTTCTTC.

This sequence joins TRBV7-6 and TRBJ2-1; D is undetermined. The CDR3 sequence is 15 residues long. Trimming pared 4 bases from V and 10 bases from J, leaving 20 bases between. Germline V gene data show CDR1 as SGHVS and CDR2 as FNYEAQ. The CDR3: CASSSNYKKTFEQFF. The CDR3 DNA reads TGTGCCAGCAGCTCGAATTATAAAAAGACATTCGAGCAGTTCTTC.